This TCR beta chain was recorded in a study of CD8+CD57+ T cells in acquired aplastic anemia. Study observations and caveats: Simpson's diversity of CD8+ cells was not significantly different in patients compared with controls. Comparison of patients with controls identified almost 30 shared CD8+ CDR3 sequences.

Investigators profiled TCR beta VDJ and CDR3 from genomic DNA template. TCRdb reprocessed the reads via MiXCR and lists one record per CDR3 protein. Among some 190,000 distinct CDR3 sequences listed, under 55% were seen once. This clonotype came up many times. Its target is not known. The CDR3 is 15 residues long. V was pared by 9 bases and J by 8 bases, with 9 bases of the junction left unmatched. This receptor was identified in a human donor in good health. Specimen: sorted CD4+, CD8+, or CD8+CD57+ T cells (not recorded which) from PBMCs. The chain employs TRBV12-3 or TRBV12-4 and TRBJ2-1, with 14 bases lining up with TRBD2. The chain's CDR3 is CASGRGLAGVDEQFF. The CDR3 bases are TGTGCCAGTGGCCGGGGACTAGCGGGAGTGGATGAGCAGTTCTTC.